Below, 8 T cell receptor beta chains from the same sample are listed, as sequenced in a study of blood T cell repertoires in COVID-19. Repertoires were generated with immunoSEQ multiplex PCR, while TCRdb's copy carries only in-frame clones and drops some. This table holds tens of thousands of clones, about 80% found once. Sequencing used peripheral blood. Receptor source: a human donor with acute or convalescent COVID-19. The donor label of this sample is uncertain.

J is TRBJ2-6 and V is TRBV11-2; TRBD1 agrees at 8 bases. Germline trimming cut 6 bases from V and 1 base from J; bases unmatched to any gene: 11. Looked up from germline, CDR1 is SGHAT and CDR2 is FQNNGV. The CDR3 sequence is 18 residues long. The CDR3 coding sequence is TGTGCCAGCAGTCGTAGAGGGGGGACAGGTTCTGGGGCCAACGTCCTGACTTTC. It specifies CASSRRGGTGSGANVLTF.

The CDR3 sequence: CASSLPRGTTDTQYF. The CDR3 DNA is TGTGCCAGCAGCCTCCCGCGCGGGACCACAGATACGCAGTATTTT. J is TRBJ2-3 and V is TRBV14, with D maybe TRBD2 (6 bases). The CDR3 sequence is 15 residues long. Germline V CDR1 and CDR2: SGHDN, FVKESK. Trimming took off 4 bases at V and 2 bases at J, with 13 bases between the two ends.

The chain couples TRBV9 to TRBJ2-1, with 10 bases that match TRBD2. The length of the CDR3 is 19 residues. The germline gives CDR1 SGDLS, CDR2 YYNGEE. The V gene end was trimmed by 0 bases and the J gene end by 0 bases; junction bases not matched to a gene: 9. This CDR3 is CASSVVAGGVPSSYNEQFF. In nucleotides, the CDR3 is TGTGCCAGCAGCGTAGTAGCGGGGGGTGTCCCCAGCTCCTACAATGAGCAGTTCTTC.

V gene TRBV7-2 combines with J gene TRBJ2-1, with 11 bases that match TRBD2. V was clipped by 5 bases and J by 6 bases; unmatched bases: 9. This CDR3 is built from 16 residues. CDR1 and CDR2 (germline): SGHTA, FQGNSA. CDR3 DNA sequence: TGTGCCAGCAGCCCCCATAGCGGGGGGGCCGGCAATGAGCAGTTCTTC. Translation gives CASSPHSGGAGNEQFF.

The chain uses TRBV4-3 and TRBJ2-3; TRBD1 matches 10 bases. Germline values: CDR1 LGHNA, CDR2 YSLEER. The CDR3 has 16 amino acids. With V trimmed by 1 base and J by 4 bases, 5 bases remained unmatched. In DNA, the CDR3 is TGCGCCAGCAGCCAAGGGACAGGGGGTAAAGCAGATACGCAGTATTTT. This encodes CASSQGTGGKADTQYF.

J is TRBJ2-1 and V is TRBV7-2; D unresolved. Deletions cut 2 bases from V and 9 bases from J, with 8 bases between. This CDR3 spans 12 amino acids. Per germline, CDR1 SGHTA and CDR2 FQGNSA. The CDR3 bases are TGTGCCAGCAGCTTATTTAATAGTGAGCAGTTCTTC. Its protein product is CASSLFNSEQFF.

The CDR3 bases are TGTGCCAGCAGCCAGGTCCTTTCCGAAGGACTAGCGGGGGGGCCGCGGGACAATGAGCAGTTCTTC. It codes for CASSQVLSEGLAGGPRDNEQFF. This sequence joins TRBV3-1 (or the pseudogene TRBV3-2) and TRBJ2-1; 15 bases fit TRBD2. Germline V gene data show CDR1 as LGHDT and CDR2 as YNNKEL (reference sequence). V was clipped by 3 bases and J by 5 bases; unmatched bases: 20. CDR3 length: 22 residues.

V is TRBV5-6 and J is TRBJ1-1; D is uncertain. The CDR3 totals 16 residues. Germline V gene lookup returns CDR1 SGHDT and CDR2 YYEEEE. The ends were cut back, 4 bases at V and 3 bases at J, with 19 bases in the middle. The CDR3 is CASSNRAVGRHTEAFF. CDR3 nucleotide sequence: TGTGCCAGCAGCAATCGTGCTGTCGGGAGGCACACTGAAGCTTTCTTT.